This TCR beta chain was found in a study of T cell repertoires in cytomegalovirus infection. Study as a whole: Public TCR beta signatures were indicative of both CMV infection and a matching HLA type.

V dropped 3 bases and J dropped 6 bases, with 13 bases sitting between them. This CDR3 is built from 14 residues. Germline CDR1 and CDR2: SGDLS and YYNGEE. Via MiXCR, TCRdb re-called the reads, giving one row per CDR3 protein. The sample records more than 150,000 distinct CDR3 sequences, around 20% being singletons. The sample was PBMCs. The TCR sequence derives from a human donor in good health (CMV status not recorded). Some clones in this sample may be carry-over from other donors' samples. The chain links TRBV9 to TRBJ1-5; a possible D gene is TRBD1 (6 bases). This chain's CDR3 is CASSAGGGPQPQHF. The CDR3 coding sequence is TGTGCCAGCAGCGCCGGGGGGGGGCCTCAGCCCCAGCATTTT.